This TCR beta chain was identified in a study of OX40 agonist ivuxolimab in advanced cancers. Study information: Prior anti-PD-1, anti-PD-L1 or anti-CTLA-4 therapy did not bar entry, and 40% to 45% had some.

TCRdb's copy holds only in-frame clones and misses some; the assay was immunoSEQ multiplex PCR. The sample lists about 77,000 clones, 81% occurring once. Autoimmune disease history or systemic immunosuppression led to patients being barred. Germline V lookup: CDR1 LNHDA, CDR2 SQIVND (reference sequence). Trimming took off 3 bases at V and 12 bases at J, with 14 bases between the two ends. CDR3 length: 13 residues. The sequenced sample was CD4+ or CD8+ T cells sorted from blood, obtained in a trial of the OX40 agonist ivuxolimab. The chain couples TRBV19 to TRBJ1-4, with a possible D match to TRBD1 (6 bases). The TCR originated in an adult with an advanced solid tumor such as melanoma, head and neck, liver or kidney cancer. The CDR3 loop is CASSMGNEGELFF. The CDR3 DNA sequence: TGTGCCAGTAGTATGGGGAATGAGGGGGAACTGTTTTTT.